This T cell receptor beta chain appears in the sequencing data of a study of blood T cell repertoires in COVID-19. As for the study in general: The United States, Italy and Spain provided the acute and convalescent COVID-19 samples.

While infection was still active, Seattle patients were enrolled and then followed longitudinally. CDR1 and CDR2 (germline): SGHVS, FNYEAQ. The CDR3 covers 17 residues. The V end was cut by 5 bases, the J end by 0 bases, with 18 bases between. As handled by the study authors: Amplified reference gene primers provided the basis for estimating nucleated cell counts. Produced via immunoSEQ multiplex PCR; TCRdb's table is partial and in-frame only. Clone size and the V and J calls come from that table; the DNA yielded D and trimming. Among roughly 200,000 clones, 85% to 95% were seen once, and the ten largest hold 0.6% to 0.9%.

The sequence was obtained from a man in his thirties or forties with COVID-19, enrolled during active disease. The chain is built from TRBV7-6 and TRBJ2-3; no reliable D call. Material: peripheral blood. This CDR3 is CASSGRSGIPSTDTQYF. The CDR3 DNA sequence: TGTGCCAGCAGCGGCCGGTCGGGTATCCCTAGCACAGATACGCAGTATTTT.